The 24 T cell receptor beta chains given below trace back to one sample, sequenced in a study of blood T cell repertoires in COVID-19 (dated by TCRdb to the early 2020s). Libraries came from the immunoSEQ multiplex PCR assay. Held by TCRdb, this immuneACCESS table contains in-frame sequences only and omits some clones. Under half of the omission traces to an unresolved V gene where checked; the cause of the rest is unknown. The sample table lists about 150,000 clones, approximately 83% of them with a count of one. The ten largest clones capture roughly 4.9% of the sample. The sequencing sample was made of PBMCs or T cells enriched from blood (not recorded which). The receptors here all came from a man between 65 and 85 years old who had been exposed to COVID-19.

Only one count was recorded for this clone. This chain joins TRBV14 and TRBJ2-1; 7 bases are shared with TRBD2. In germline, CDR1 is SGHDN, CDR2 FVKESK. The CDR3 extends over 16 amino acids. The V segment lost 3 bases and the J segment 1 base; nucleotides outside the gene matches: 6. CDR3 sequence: CASSHDPGGSYNEQFF. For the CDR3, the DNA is TGTGCCAGCAGCCACGACCCGGGGGGATCCTACAATGAGCAGTTCTTC.

CDR3 protein: CASSSEYGAYNEQFF. The CDR3 coding sequence is TGTGCCAGCAGCTCAGAATATGGAGCCTACAATGAGCAGTTCTTC. The chain links TRBV11-2 to TRBJ2-1, with D uncertain. Germline V gene data show CDR1 as SGHAT and CDR2 as FQNNGV. V lost 4 bases and J lost 2, with 12 bases in between. This CDR3 is built from 15 residues.

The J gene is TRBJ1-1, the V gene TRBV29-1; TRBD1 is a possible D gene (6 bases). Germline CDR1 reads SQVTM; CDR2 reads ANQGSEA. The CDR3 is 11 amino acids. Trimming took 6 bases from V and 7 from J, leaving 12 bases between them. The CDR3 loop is CSVPRGIEAFF. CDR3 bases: TGCAGCGTCCCAAGGGGGATTGAAGCTTTCTTT.

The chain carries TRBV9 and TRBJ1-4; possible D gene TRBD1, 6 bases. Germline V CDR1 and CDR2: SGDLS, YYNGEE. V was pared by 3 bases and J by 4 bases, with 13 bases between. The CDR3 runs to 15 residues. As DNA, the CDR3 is TGTGCCAGCAGCGCCGAAGGACAGTTTAATGAAAAACTGTTTTTT. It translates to CASSAEGQFNEKLFF.

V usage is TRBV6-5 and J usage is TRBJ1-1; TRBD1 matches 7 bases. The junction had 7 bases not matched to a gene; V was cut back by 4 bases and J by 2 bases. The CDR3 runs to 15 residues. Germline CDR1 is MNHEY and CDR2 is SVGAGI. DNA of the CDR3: TGTGCCAGCAGTTTAACCCGACAGGGTAACACTGAAGCTTTCTTT. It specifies CASSLTRQGNTEAFF.

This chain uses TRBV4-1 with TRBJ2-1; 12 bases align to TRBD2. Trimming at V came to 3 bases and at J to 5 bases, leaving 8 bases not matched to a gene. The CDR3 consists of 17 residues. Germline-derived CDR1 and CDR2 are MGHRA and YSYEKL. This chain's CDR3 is CASSHMTSGRTHNEQFF. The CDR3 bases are TGCGCCAGCAGCCATATGACTAGCGGGAGAACCCACAATGAGCAGTTCTTC.

CDR3 nucleotide sequence: TGTGCCAGCAGTTACCAGGGGGCGCCCACTGAAGCTTTCTTT. This translates into CASSYQGAPTEAFF. V is TRBV7-2 and J is TRBJ1-1; TRBD1 aligns across 8 bases. This CDR3 contains 14 residues. With V trimmed by 6 bases and J by 4 bases, 7 bases remained unmatched. Germline lookup yields CDR1 SGHTA and CDR2 FQGNSA.

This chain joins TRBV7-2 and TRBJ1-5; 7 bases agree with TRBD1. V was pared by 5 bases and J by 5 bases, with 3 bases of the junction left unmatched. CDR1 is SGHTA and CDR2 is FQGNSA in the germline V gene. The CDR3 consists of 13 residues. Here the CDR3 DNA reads TGTGCCAGCAGCAACGACAGGGATCAGCCCCAGCATTTT. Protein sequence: CASSNDRDQPQHF.

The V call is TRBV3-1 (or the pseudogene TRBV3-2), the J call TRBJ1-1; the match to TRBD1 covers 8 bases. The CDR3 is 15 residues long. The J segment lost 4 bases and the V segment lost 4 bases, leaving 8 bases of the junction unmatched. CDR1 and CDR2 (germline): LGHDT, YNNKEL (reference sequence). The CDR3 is CASSPAGGAGTEAFF. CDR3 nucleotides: TGTGCCAGCAGCCCCGCAGGGGGCGCGGGCACTGAAGCTTTCTTT.

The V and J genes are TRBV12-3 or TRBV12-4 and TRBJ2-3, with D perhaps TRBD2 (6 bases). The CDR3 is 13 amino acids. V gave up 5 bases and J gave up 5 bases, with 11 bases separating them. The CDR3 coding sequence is TGTGCCAGCAGTCTACTGGAGGGAGATACGCAGTATTTT. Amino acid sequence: CASSLLEGDTQYF.

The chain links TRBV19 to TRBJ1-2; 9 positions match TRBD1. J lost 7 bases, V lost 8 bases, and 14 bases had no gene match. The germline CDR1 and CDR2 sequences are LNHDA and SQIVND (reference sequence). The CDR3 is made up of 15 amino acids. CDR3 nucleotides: TGTGCCAGTGGGGCCCGGGACAGGGTATCCGGTGGCTACACCTTC. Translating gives CASGARDRVSGGYTF.

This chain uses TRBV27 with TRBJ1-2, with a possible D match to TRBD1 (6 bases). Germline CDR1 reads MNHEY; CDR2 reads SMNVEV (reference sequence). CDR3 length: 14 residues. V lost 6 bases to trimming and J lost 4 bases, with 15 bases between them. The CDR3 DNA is TGTGCCAGCAGCCAGCGGGGGGCGGGCTATGGCTACACCTTC. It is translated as CASSQRGAGYGYTF.

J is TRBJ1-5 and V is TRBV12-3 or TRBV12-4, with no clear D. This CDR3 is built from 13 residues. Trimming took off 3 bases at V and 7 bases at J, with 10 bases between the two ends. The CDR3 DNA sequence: TGTGCCAGCAGTTTCGGTACAGAGCAGCCCCAGCATTTT. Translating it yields CASSFGTEQPQHF.

CDR3 DNA sequence: TGTGCCAGCAGCTTAGATCCAGTGAACACTGAAGCTTTCTTT. This encodes CASSLDPVNTEAFF. This sequence joins TRBV11-2 and TRBJ1-1; D uncertain. Germline V gene lookup returns CDR1 SGHAT and CDR2 FQNNGV. Trimming pared 0 bases from V and 0 bases from J, leaving 5 bases between. CDR3 length: 14 residues.

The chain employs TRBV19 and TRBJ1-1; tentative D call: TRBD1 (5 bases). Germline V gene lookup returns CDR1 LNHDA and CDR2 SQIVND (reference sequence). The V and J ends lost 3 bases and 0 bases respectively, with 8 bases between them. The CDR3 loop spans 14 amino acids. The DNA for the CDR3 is TGTGCCAGTAGTATGTCAGGGATGAACACTGAAGCTTTCTTT. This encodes CASSMSGMNTEAFF.

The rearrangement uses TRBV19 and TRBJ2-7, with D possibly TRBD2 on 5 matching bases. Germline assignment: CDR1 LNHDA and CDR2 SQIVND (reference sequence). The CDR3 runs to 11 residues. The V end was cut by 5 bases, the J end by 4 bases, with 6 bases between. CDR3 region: CASSPGYEQYF. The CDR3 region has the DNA TGTGCCAGTAGTCCGGGGTACGAGCAGTACTTC.

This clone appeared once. The CDR3: CASGGQVSGNQPQHF. The CDR3 DNA reads as TGTGCTAGTGGAGGACAGGTCTCGGGCAATCAGCCCCAGCATTTT. The chain is built from TRBV12-5 and TRBJ1-5, with 7 bases matching TRBD1. Trimming at V came to 6 bases and at J to 2 bases, leaving 7 bases not matched to a gene. CDR1 and CDR2 from the germline V gene are LGHNT and FRNRAP. The CDR3 sequence is 15 residues long. The complete variable domain, with remaining parts taken from reference TRBV12-5 and TRBJ1-5, reads DARVTQTPRHKVTEMGQEVTMRCQPILGHNTVFWYRQTMMQGLELLAYFRNRAPLDDSGMPKDRFSAEMPDATLATLKIQPSEPRDSAVYFCASGGQVSGNQPQHFGDGTRLSIL.

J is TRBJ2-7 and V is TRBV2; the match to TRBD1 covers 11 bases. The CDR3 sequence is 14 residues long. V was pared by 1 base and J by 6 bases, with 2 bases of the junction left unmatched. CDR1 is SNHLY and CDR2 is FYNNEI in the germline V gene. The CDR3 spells CASSEVGTGGEQYF. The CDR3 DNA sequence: TGTGCCAGCAGTGAAGTAGGGACAGGGGGCGAGCAGTACTTC.

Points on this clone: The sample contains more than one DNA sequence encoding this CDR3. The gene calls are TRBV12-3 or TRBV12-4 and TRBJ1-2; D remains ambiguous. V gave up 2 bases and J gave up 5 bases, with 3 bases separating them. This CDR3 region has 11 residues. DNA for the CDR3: TGTGCCAGCAGTTTACAGTATGGCTACACCTTC. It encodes CASSLQYGYTF.

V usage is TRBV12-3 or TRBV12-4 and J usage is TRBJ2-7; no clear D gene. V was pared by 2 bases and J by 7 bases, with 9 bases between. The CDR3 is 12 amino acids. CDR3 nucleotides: TGTGCCAGCAGTTTATGGCCGAGGGAGCAGTACTTC. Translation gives CASSLWPREQYF.

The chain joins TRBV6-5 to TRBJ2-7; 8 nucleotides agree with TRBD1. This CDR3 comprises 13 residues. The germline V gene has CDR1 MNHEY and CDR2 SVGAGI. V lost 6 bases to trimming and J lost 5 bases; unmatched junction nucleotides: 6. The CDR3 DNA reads TGTGCCAGCAGAACAGGGGGACTCGACGAGCAGTACTTC. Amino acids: CASRTGGLDEQYF.

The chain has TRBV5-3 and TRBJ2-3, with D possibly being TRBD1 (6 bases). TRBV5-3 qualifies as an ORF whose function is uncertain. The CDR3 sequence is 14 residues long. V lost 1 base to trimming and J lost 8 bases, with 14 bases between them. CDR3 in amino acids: CARSLTGRIGTQYF. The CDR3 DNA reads TGTGCCAGAAGCTTGACAGGGCGGATAGGTACGCAGTATTTT.

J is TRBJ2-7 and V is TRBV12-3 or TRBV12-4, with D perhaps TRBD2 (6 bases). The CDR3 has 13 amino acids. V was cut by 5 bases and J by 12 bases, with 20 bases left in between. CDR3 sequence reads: CASSPSLASRPYF. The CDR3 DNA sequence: TGTGCCAGCAGTCCCAGCCTAGCGAGTCGGCCGTACTTC.

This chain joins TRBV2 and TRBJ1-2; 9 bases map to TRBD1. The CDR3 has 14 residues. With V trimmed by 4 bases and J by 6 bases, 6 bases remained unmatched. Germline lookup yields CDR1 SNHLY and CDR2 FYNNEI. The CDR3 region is CASSVQGQGDGYTF. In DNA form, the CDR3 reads TGTGCCAGCAGTGTCCAGGGACAGGGTGATGGCTACACCTTC.